This T cell receptor (beta chain) was retrieved from a study of cytomegalovirus exposure and HLA in healthy donors. About the research overall: Inside one of the first data releases sat some 85 million unique TCRs taken from HLA-typed donors. Study-wide results and caveats: Testing in vitro showed a few CMV-associated chains specific for CMV antigens.

Note on this clone: What it recognizes is unknown.

This cohort consisted of healthy bone marrow donors. This CDR3 has 13 residues. Germline assignment: CDR1 WSHSY and CDR2 SAAADI. The J segment lost 2 bases and the V segment lost 6 bases, leaving 0 bases of the junction unmatched. Primers included in the PCR were 60 Vbeta and 13 Jbeta primers. Clones were sequenced by immunoSEQ multiplex PCR, and TCRdb holds only the in-frame ones, with some missing. The sample records 95,000 to 150,000 clones, approximately 80% being singletons. The sample taken for sequencing was PBMCs. The V gene is TRBV10-2, the J gene TRBJ2-7; 11 positions agree with TRBD2. This TCR was recovered from a woman younger than 35 in good health and CMV-seronegative. CDR3: CASRLAGAYEQYF. In nucleotides, the CDR3 is TGCGCCAGCAGACTAGCGGGGGCCTACGAGCAGTACTTC.